Following are 30 T cell receptor beta chains from one sample sequenced in a study of T cells in localized non-small cell lung cancer (dated by TCRdb to the early 2020s). Libraries were made using the immunoSEQ multiplex PCR assay. The source is immuneACCESS, and TCRdb retained only in-frame sequences with V and J called. Part of the clones is not carried over; for the studies checked, unresolved V genes explain less than half of this, and the remainder is unexplained. Recorded for this sample are tens of thousands of clones; 80% to 90% of them occurred a single time. The top ten constitute roughly 4.2% of the sample. The sequences come from peripheral blood, collected before any cancer treatment. Receptor source: a male donor older than 55 with stage III lung adenocarcinoma.

This chain uses TRBV6-5 with TRBJ1-1, with a possible D match to TRBD1 (6 bases). There are 14 residues in the CDR3. The V end lost 2 bases, the J end lost 1 base, and 8 bases lay between the germline ends. The germline CDR1 and CDR2 sequences are MNHEY and SVGAGI. This chain's CDR3 is CASSYGGANTEAFF. CDR3 nucleotides: TGTGCCAGCAGTTACGGGGGGGCGAACACTGAAGCTTTCTTT.

The V call is TRBV6-6, the J call TRBJ1-5; 9 bases align to TRBD1. Trimming took 2 bases from V and 7 from J; bases not matched to a gene: 6. Germline values: CDR1 MNHNY, CDR2 SVGAGI (reference sequence). This CDR3 is 15 amino acids long. The DNA for the CDR3 is TGTGCCAGCAGTTACCCGGGACAGGGCGGACAGCCCCAGCATTTT. This encodes CASSYPGQGGQPQHF.

The rearrangement uses TRBV27 and TRBJ2-1; D not resolved. With 7 bases removed from V and 9 bases from J, the gap between germline ends came to 10 bases. The CDR3 length is 11 residues. Looked up from germline, CDR1 is MNHEY and CDR2 is SMNVEV (reference sequence). The chain's CDR3 is CASMSFGEQFF. The CDR3 DNA reads as TGTGCCAGCATGTCGTTCGGTGAGCAGTTCTTC.

This sequence joins TRBV9 and TRBJ1-6, with D perhaps matching TRBD1 (5 bases). V lost 4 bases and J lost 10, with 15 bases in between. Germline CDR1 is SGDLS and CDR2 is YYNGEE. This CDR3 spans 14 amino acids. The CDR3 DNA reads as TGTGCCAGCAGCCCGCAGGGCCAGAGGTCACCCCTCCACTTT. This gives the protein CASSPQGQRSPLHF.

The chain uses TRBV10-2 and TRBJ2-1; D is unresolved. The germline V gene has CDR1 WSHSY and CDR2 SAAADI. CDR3 size: 13 residues. V dropped 5 bases and J dropped 5 bases, with 10 bases sitting between them. The DNA for the CDR3 is TGCGCCAGCAGTCGACGATCTAACAATGAGCAGTTCTTC. This gives the protein CASSRRSNNEQFF.

The chain uses TRBV5-4 and TRBJ1-6, with TRBD1 as a possible D gene (5 bases). CDR1 SGHNT and CDR2 YYREEE come from the germline V gene (reference sequence). This CDR3 is built from 19 residues. Trimming left V 3 bases short and J 3 bases short, with 22 bases between. CDR3: CASSSDPRTGTGYNSPLHF. The CDR3 region has the DNA TGTGCCAGCAGCTCCGATCCACGTACCGGGACGGGCTATAATTCACCCCTCCACTTT.

The V and J genes are TRBV27 and TRBJ2-3; D not certain. Trimming removed 6 bases at V and 4 bases at J, with 17 bases between. Germline lookup yields CDR1 MNHEY and CDR2 SMNVEV (reference sequence). There are 15 residues in the CDR3. The CDR3 protein is CASSSTSVYPDTQYF. CDR3 DNA: TGTGCCAGCAGCTCGACATCCGTGTATCCAGATACGCAGTATTTT.

V usage is TRBV6-1 and J usage is TRBJ2-7, with D uncertain. The CDR3 loop spans 12 amino acids. The V end was cut by 6 bases, the J end by 4 bases, with 10 bases between. CDR1 is MNHNS and CDR2 is SASEGT in the germline V gene. CDR3 residues: CASRVLGYEQYF. The CDR3 DNA reads as TGTGCCAGCAGAGTCCTGGGGTACGAGCAGTACTTC.

This clone was seen a single time. This chain uses TRBV5-4 with TRBJ2-3; a possible D gene is TRBD2 (6 bases). Trimming removed 5 bases from V and 0 bases from J, with 10 bases in between. The CDR3 extends over 14 amino acids. Per germline, CDR1 SGHNT and CDR2 YYREEE (reference sequence). CDR3 bases: TGTGCCAGCAGTGGGACTTTTAGCACAGATACGCAGTATTTT. As protein: CASSGTFSTDTQYF.

This chain uses TRBV7-9 with TRBJ2-2; D unclear. This CDR3 spans 13 amino acids. V lost 6 bases, J lost 7 bases, and 12 bases lay in between. Germline V gene data show CDR1 as SEHNR and CDR2 as FQNEAQ (reference sequence). The CDR3 loop reads CASSYLGYGELFF. The CDR3 region has the DNA TGTGCCAGCAGTTACCTCGGATACGGGGAGCTGTTTTTT.

Turning to this clone: A junction end diverges from the germline sequence, so it may reflect a read error. The chain employs TRBV28 and TRBJ1-5; possible D gene TRBD1, 5 bases. Germline V CDR1 and CDR2: MDHEN, SYDVKM. CDR3 length: 15 amino acids. CDR3 bases: TGTGCCAGCAGTTCAGGTTCGCAGGGCAATCAGCCCCGGCATTTT. Protein product: CASSSGSQGNQPRHF.

J is TRBJ2-2 and V is TRBV11-3; 10 nucleotides agree with TRBD2. The germline V gene encodes CDR1 SGHNT and CDR2 YENEEA. The CDR3 runs 16 residues. The V gene end was trimmed by 5 bases and the J gene end by 2 bases; junction bases not matched to a gene: 5. The CDR3 DNA is TGTGCCAGCAGCCCCTCTAGCGGGGGAAACACCGGGGAGCTGTTTTTT. Protein product: CASSPSSGGNTGELFF.

This chain links TRBV2 with TRBJ1-1, with TRBD1 matching over 7 bases. V shed 6 bases and J 5 bases; nucleotides not matched to a gene: 12. Per the germline V gene, CDR1 is SNHLY and CDR2 is FYNNEI. CDR3 length: 15 residues. The CDR3 sequence is CASRPRGTATTEAFF. The CDR3 DNA reads as TGTGCCAGCAGGCCCAGGGGGACGGCTACGACTGAAGCTTTCTTT.

This clone has a handful of counts. This chain connects TRBV11-2 to TRBJ2-5, with 11 bases fitting TRBD2. CDR3 length: 17 residues. The trim removed 4 bases at V and 1 base at J, leaving 8 bases unmatched. Germline assignment: CDR1 SGHAT and CDR2 FQNNGV. The CDR3 reads CASSSLYGLAGQETQYF. The DNA of the CDR3 is TGTGCCAGCAGCTCCTTATATGGACTAGCGGGCCAAGAGACCCAGTACTTC.

This chain uses TRBV5-1 with TRBJ2-6; TRBD2 might be the D (5 bases). CDR3 length equals 15 residues. The V and J ends lost 4 bases and 1 base respectively, with 9 bases between them. CDR1 and CDR2 (germline): SGHRS, YFSETQ. CDR3 sequence: CASSGGGSGANVLTF. Here the CDR3 DNA reads TGCGCCAGCAGCGGTGGCGGGTCTGGGGCCAACGTCCTGACTTTC.

This sequence joins TRBV4-2 and TRBJ2-3, with D perhaps matching TRBD2 (5 bases). Trimming removed 7 bases at V and 0 bases at J, with 14 bases between. The CDR3 length is 15 residues. Germline CDR1 reads LGHNA; CDR2 reads YNFKEQ. CDR3 sequence (DNA): TGTGCCAGCACGAGAGTGGGAGAAAGCACAGATACGCAGTATTTT. Translated, it gives CASTRVGESTDTQYF.

This clone was seen once. CDR3 protein: CASSHGARVGVTEAFF. In DNA form, the CDR3 reads TGTGCCAGCAGTCACGGGGCCCGGGTGGGGGTTACTGAAGCTTTCTTT. The chain is built from TRBV6-6 and TRBJ1-1; possible D gene TRBD1, 5 bases. Germline-derived CDR1 and CDR2 are MNHNY and SVGAGI (reference sequence). The CDR3 consists of 16 residues. V was pared by 5 bases and J by 5 bases, with 21 bases between.

This chain links TRBV7-2 with TRBJ1-2, with 7 nucleotides matching TRBD1. This CDR3 is 14 amino acids long. With 5 bases clipped from V and 4 bases from J, the junction kept 7 bases outside the gene matches. CDR1 is SGHTA, CDR2 FQGNSA, per germline. The DNA of the CDR3 is TGTGCCAGCAGCCCCGACAGGGTTTCCTATGGCTACACCTTC. Its translation is CASSPDRVSYGYTF.

This chain links TRBV19 with TRBJ1-2; weak D call: TRBD1 (6 bases). V shed 4 bases and J shed 6 bases, with 18 bases lying between them. This CDR3 is 15 amino acids long. The germline V gene encodes CDR1 LNHDA and CDR2 SQIVND (reference sequence). The CDR3 DNA follows: TGTGCCAGTAGTACTCGGGGGCTTATTTTAGATGGCTACACCTTC. This sequence encodes CASSTRGLILDGYTF.

This rearrangement joins TRBV25-1 to TRBJ1-2; D is uncertain. The germline V gene encodes CDR1 MGHDK and CDR2 SYGVNS. CDR3 size: 13 residues. Trimming shortened V by 4 bases and J by 3 bases, and 9 bases separated the two germline ends. This CDR3 reads CASSGGFDYGYTF. CDR3 nucleotide sequence: TGTGCCAGCAGTGGAGGGTTCGACTATGGCTACACCTTC.

The V call is TRBV27, the J call TRBJ1-3; D possibly corresponds to TRBD1 (5 bases). The germline V gene encodes CDR1 MNHEY and CDR2 SMNVEV (reference sequence). The CDR3 loop spans 14 amino acids. V lost 3 bases and J lost 1, with 7 bases in between. For the CDR3, the DNA is TGTGCCAGCAGTTTTCAGGGATCTGGAAACACCATATATTTT. Translating it yields CASSFQGSGNTIYF.

The rearrangement joins TRBV6-5 to TRBJ2-3; D may match TRBD1 or TRBD2 (5 bases each). Trimming removed 0 bases at V and 3 bases at J, with 13 bases between. Germline assignment: CDR1 MNHEY and CDR2 SVGAGI. The CDR3 is made up of 16 amino acids. CDR3 in DNA: TGTGCCAGCAGTTACTCGAGGGGCAGCGGAACAGATACGCAGTATTTT. It encodes CASSYSRGSGTDTQYF.

This sequence joins TRBV5-1 and TRBJ2-7, with D perhaps being TRBD1 or TRBD2 (5 bases each). Trimming pared 4 bases from V and 0 bases from J, leaving 14 bases between. The CDR3 sequence is 15 residues long. Germline assignment: CDR1 SGHRS and CDR2 YFSETQ. CDR3 DNA: TGCGCCAGCAGCCTATGGGACGCCAGCTCCTACGAGCAGTACTTC. It is translated as CASSLWDASSYEQYF.

The chain couples TRBV6-5 to TRBJ1-1; 7 nucleotides line up with TRBD1. This CDR3 contains 11 residues. Germline assignment: CDR1 MNHEY and CDR2 SVGAGI. Trimming at V came to 5 bases and at J to 8 bases, leaving 2 bases not matched to a gene. CDR3 nucleotides: TGTGCCAGCAGTACAGGGGTCGAAGCTTTCTTT. It yields the protein CASSTGVEAFF.

The chain employs TRBV12-2 and TRBJ2-7; TRBD1, the table's D call, was not compared with the DNA. TRBV12-2 is termed a pseudogene. The CDR3 extends over 15 amino acids. The DNA for the CDR3 is TGTGCAAGTCGCCCTCGACCGAGGACAGTTTACGAGCAGTACTTC. Translating it yields CASRPRPRTVYEQYF.

CDR3: CASSVQGEGTETQYF. In nucleotides, the CDR3 is TGTGCCAGCAGCGTACAAGGTGAGGGGACGGAGACCCAGTACTTC. The J gene is TRBJ2-5, the V gene TRBV13; D possibly uses TRBD1 or TRBD2 (5 bases each). Germline V gene sequence: CDR1 PRHDT, CDR2 FYEKMQ (reference sequence). V lost 5 bases to trimming and J lost 5 bases, with 18 bases between them. The CDR3 has 15 residues.

The V call is TRBV7-9, the J call TRBJ2-3, with D perhaps TRBD1 (6 bases). Trimming removed 0 bases from V and 4 bases from J, with 14 bases in between. The CDR3 runs to 16 residues. Germline values: CDR1 SEHNR, CDR2 FQNEAQ (reference sequence). The DNA for the CDR3 is TGTGCCAGCAGCTTAGCTCTGGGGGCGTTGGCAGATACGCAGTATTTT. It translates to CASSLALGALADTQYF.

The chain has TRBV5-4 and TRBJ1-1; 10 bases are a match to TRBD1. The germline gives CDR1 SGHNT, CDR2 YYREEE (reference sequence). CDR3 length: 17 residues. After removal of 0 bases from V and 0 bases from J, the junction contained 5 bases not matched to a gene. The CDR3 region has the DNA TGTGCCAGCAGCTTGGACGGGACAGGGGTCCTGAACACTGAAGCTTTCTTT. It codes for CASSLDGTGVLNTEAFF.

CDR3 bases: TGCAGTGCTAGAGCAAAGTACGAGCAGTACTTC. Translated: CSARAKYEQYF. The V gene is TRBV20-1, the J gene TRBJ2-7; D gene uncertain. Trimming left V 1 base short and J 4 bases short, with 5 bases between. The germline V gene has CDR1 DFQATT and CDR2 SNEGSKA (reference sequence). The CDR3 runs to 11 residues.

V usage is TRBV28 and J usage is TRBJ1-5; D unclear. This CDR3 is built from 12 residues. Germline CDR1 MDHEN, CDR2 SYDVKM. The ends were cut back, 7 bases at V and 0 bases at J, with 4 bases in the middle. The CDR3 loop reads CASTDSNQPQHF. The CDR3 DNA reads TGTGCCAGCACTGATAGCAATCAGCCCCAGCATTTT.